The 6 T cell receptor beta chains presented below share a single source sample, sequenced in a study of cytomegalovirus exposure and HLA in healthy donors. PCR amplification relied on 60 Vbeta primers (plus 13 Jbeta primers). TCRdb's copy holds only in-frame clones and misses some; the assay was immunoSEQ multiplex PCR. The top ten hold 3.1% of the sample, which has approximately 150,000 clones, around 75% seen once. The sequenced sample consisted of PBMCs. The receptors here all came from a male donor in good health and CMV-seronegative.

The J gene is TRBJ2-7, the V gene TRBV27; 7 nucleotides match TRBD1. The CDR3 covers 16 residues. The trim removed 5 bases at V and 0 bases at J, leaving 10 bases unmatched. In germline, CDR1 is MNHEY, CDR2 SMNVEV (reference sequence). This CDR3 is CASSPSTGASSYEQYF. The CDR3 coding sequence is TGTGCCAGCAGTCCGTCAACAGGGGCGAGCTCCTACGAGCAGTACTTC.

This sequence joins TRBV5-4 and TRBJ1-1; TRBD1 aligns across 9 bases. This CDR3 is 15 amino acids long. Germline V CDR1 and CDR2: SGHNT, YYREEE (reference sequence). Losses at the gene ends were 4 bases for V and 5 bases for J; bases not matched to a gene: 9. In DNA form, the CDR3 reads TGTGCCAGCAGCCCACAGGGGGCGCCCATAACTGAAGCTTTCTTT. It is translated as CASSPQGAPITEAFF.

The DNA of the CDR3 is TGTGCCAGCAGCCCCGGGACAGGCCCTCCTATCTATGGCTACACCTTC. It specifies CASSPGTGPPIYGYTF. J is TRBJ1-2 and V is TRBV5-6, with 8 bases matching TRBD1. V gave up 4 bases and J gave up 4 bases; unmatched junction bases: 12. CDR3 length: 16 residues. Germline V gene lookup returns CDR1 SGHDT and CDR2 YYEEEE.

J is TRBJ2-1 and V is TRBV6-5, with TRBD1 identical over 10 bases. V was pared by 6 bases and J by 4 bases, with 3 bases of the junction left unmatched. CDR3 length: 14 amino acids. CDR1 is MNHEY and CDR2 is SVGAGI in the germline V gene. This CDR3 reads CASRRQGAYNEQFF. CDR3 nucleotides: TGTGCCAGCAGACGACAGGGGGCATACAATGAGCAGTTCTTC.

This clone came up once. The chain employs TRBV5-1 and TRBJ2-3; 7 nucleotides agree with TRBD1. V shed 5 bases and J 3 bases; nucleotides not matched to a gene: 9. Germline CDR1 and CDR2: SGHRS and YFSETQ. The CDR3 covers 15 residues. In DNA, the CDR3 is TGCGCCAGCAGTGCTCGGGACAGAGGGACAGATACGCAGTATTTT. Protein product: CASSARDRGTDTQYF.

The table lists this clone with a few counts. The rearrangement links TRBV29-1 to TRBJ1-4; D ambiguous. The CDR3 length is 13 residues. Germline CDR1 and CDR2: SQVTM and ANQGSEA. V gave up 4 bases and J gave up 10 bases, with 16 bases separating them. This CDR3 is CSVAPMTGGKLFF. As DNA, the CDR3 is TGCAGCGTTGCCCCCATGACCGGAGGAAAACTGTTTTTT.